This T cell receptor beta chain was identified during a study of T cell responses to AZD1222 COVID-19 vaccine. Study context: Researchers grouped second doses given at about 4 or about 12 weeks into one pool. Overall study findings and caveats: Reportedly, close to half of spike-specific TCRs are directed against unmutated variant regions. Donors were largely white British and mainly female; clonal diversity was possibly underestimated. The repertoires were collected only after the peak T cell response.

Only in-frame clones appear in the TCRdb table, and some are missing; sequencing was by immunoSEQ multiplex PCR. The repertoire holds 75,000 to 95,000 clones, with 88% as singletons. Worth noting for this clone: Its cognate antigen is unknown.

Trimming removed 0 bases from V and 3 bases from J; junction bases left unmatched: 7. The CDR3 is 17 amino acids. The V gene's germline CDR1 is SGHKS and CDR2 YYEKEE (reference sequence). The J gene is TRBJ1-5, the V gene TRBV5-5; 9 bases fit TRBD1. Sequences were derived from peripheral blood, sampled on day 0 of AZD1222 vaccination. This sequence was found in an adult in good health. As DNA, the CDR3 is TGTGCCAGCAGCTTGGGGCCCGGACAGGGGATCAATCAGCCCCAGCATTTT. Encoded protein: CASSLGPGQGINQPQHF.